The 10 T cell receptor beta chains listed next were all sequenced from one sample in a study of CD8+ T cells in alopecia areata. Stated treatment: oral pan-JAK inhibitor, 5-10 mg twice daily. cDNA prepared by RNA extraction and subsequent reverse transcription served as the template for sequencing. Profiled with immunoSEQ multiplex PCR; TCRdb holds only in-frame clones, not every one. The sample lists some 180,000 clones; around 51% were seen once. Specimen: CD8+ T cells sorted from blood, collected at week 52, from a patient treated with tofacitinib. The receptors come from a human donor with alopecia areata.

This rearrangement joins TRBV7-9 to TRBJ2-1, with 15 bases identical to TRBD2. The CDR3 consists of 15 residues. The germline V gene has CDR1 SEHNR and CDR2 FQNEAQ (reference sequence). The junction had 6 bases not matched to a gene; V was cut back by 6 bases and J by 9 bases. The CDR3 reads CASRGGLAGGLEQFF. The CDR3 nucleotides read TGTGCCAGCAGAGGAGGACTAGCGGGGGGGCTTGAGCAGTTCTTC.

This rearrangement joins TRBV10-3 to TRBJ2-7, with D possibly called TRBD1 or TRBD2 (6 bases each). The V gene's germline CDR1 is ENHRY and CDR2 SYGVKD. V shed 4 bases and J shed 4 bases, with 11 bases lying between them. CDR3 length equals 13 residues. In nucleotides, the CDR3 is TGTGCCATCAGTGGAGGGGGGTTTTACGAGCAGTACTTC. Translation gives CAISGGGFYEQYF.

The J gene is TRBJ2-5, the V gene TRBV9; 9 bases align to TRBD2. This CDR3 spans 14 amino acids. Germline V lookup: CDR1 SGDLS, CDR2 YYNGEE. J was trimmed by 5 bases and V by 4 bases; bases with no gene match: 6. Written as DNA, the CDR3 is TGTGCCAGCAGCAGGAGCGGGGGGTGGGAGACCCAGTACTTC. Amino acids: CASSRSGGWETQYF.

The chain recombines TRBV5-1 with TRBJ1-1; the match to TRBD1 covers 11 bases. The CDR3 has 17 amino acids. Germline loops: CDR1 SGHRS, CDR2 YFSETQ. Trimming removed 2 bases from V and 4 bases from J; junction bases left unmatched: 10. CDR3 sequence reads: CASSFGWDRGSGTEAFF. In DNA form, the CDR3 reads TGCGCCAGCAGCTTTGGGTGGGACAGGGGGTCCGGCACTGAAGCTTTCTTT.

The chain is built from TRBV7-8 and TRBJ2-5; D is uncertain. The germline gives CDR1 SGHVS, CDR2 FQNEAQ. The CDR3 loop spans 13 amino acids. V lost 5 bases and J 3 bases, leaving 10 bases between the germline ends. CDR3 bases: TGTGCCAGCAGCATCGACTCTGAAGAGACCCAGTACTTC. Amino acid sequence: CASSIDSEETQYF.

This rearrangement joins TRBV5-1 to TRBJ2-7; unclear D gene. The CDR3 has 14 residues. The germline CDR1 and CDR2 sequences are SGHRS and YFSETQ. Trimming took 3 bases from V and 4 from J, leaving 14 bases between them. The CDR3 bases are TGCGCCAGCAGCTACTCGGCCGGAGAATACGAGCAGTACTTC. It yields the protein CASSYSAGEYEQYF.

The CDR3 sequence is CASSSPESGNEQFF. The CDR3 coding sequence is TGTGCCAGCAGCTCCCCAGAGTCCGGGAATGAGCAGTTCTTC. This sequence joins TRBV7-9 and TRBJ2-1; D ambiguous. Trimming took off 4 bases at V and 7 bases at J, with 14 bases between the two ends. CDR1 and CDR2 (germline): SEHNR, FQNEAQ (reference sequence). This CDR3 is built from 14 residues.

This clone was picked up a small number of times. This CDR3 is CASSPDREGSGANVLTF. In DNA, the CDR3 is TGTGCCAGCTCACCGGACAGGGAAGGCTCTGGGGCCAACGTCCTGACTTTC. The J gene is TRBJ2-6, the V gene TRBV18; 8 bases fit TRBD1. The CDR3 length is 17 residues. The J segment lost 0 bases and the V segment lost 3 bases, leaving 4 bases of the junction unmatched. Germline lookup yields CDR1 KGHSH and CDR2 LQKENI.

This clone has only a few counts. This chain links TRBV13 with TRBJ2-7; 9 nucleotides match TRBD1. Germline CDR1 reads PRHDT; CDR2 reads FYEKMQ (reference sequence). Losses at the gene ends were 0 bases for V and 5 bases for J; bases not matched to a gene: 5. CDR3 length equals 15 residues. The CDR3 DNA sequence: TGTGCCAGCAGCTTAGGACAGGGGGCTGTGAACGAGCAGTACTTC. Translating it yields CASSLGQGAVNEQYF. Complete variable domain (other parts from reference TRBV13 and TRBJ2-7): AAGVIQSPRHLIKEKRETATLKCYPIPRHDTVYWYQQGPGQDPQFLISFYEKMQSDKGSIPDRFSAQQFSDYHSELNMSSLELGDSALYFCASSLGQGAVNEQYFGPGTRLTVT.

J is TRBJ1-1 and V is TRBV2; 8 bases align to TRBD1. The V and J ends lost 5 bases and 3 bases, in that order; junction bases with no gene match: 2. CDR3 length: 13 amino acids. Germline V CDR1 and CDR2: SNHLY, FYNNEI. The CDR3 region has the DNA TGTGCCAGCAGTAAGGACAGGGACACTGAAGCTTTCTTT. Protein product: CASSKDRDTEAFF.